The table lists the clone carrying this T cell receptor beta chain with many counts. It was RNA transcripts that yielded the amplified TCR beta CDR3 regions. Using the HTBI primer set, a first-round RT-PCR was run on the TCR CDR3. MiXCR, applied by TCRdb to the multiplex PCR reads, yields one record per CDR3 protein. Of hundreds of thousands of distinct CDR3 sequences listed, less than 20% are singletons. This record belongs to a study of T cells in Graves' hyperthyroidism and ophthalmopathy. PBMCs were collected from a roughly 10 ml volume of fresh peripheral blood. The clonotype originates from a woman aged 18-29 years with Graves' hyperthyroidism. Sequenced material: blood.

CDR3: CASSQEGSGSGEQYF. In DNA form, the CDR3 reads TGTGCCAGCAGCCAAGAGGGTAGCGGGAGTGGCGAGCAGTACTTC. This rearrangement joins TRBV14 to TRBJ2-7; TRBD2 matches 9 bases. The CDR3 has 15 residues. Germline V gives CDR1 SGHDN, CDR2 FVKESK. The trim removed 0 bases at V and 6 bases at J, leaving 6 bases unmatched.